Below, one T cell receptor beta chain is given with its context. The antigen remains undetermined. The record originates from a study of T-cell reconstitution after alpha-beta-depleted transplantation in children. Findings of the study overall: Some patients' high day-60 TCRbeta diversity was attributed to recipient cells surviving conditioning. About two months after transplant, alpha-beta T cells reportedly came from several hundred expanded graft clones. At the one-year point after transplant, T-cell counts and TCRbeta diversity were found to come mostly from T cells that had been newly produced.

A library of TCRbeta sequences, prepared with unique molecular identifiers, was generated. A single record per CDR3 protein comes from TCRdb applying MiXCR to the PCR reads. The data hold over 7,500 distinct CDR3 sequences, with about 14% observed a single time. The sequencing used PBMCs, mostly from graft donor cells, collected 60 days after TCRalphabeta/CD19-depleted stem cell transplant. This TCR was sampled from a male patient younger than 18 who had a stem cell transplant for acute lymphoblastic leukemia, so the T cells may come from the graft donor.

The DNA of the CDR3 is TGTGCCAGCAGCTTAGCTGGGTGGCGCCTAGCGGGAGGGCCTGGAGTGGAGACCCAGTACTTC. This translates into CASSLAGWRLAGGPGVETQYF. The chain carries TRBV7-2 and TRBJ2-5, with 12 bases that match TRBD2. V gave up 0 bases and J gave up 5 bases; unmatched junction bases: 19. There are 21 residues in the CDR3. From germline, CDR1 is SGHTA and CDR2 FQGNSA.